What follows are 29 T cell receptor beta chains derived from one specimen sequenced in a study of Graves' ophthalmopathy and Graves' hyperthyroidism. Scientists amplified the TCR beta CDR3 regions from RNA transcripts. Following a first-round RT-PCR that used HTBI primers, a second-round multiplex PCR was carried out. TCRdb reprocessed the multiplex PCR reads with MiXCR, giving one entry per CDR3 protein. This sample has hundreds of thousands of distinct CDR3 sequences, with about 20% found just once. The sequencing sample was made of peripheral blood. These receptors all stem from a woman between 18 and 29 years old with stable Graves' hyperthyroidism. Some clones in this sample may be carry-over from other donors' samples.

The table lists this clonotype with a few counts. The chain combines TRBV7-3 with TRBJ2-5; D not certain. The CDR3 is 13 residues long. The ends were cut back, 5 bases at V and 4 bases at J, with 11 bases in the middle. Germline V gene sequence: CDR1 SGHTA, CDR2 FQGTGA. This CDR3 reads CASSLSPPETQYF. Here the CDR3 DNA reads TGTGCCAGCAGCCTAAGCCCACCAGAGACCCAGTACTTC.

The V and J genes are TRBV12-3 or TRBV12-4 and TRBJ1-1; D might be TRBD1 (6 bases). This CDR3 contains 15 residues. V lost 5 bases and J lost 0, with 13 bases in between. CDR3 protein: CASSAWTEMNTEAFF. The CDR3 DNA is TGTGCCAGCAGTGCATGGACAGAGATGAACACTGAAGCTTTCTTT.

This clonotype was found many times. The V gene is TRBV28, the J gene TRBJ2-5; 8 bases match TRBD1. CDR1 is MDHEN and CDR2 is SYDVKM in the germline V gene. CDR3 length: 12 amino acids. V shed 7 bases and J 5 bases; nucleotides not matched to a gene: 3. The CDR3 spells CASTGDRETQYF. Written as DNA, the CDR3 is TGTGCCAGCACAGGGGACAGGGAGACCCAGTACTTC.

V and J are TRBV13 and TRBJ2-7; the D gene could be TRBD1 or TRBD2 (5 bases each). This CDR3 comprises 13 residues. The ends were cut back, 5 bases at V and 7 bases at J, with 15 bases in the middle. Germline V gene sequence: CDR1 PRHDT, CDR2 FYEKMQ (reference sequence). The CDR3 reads CASSGHSWREQYF. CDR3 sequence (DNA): TGTGCCAGCAGCGGACACTCGTGGAGGGAGCAGTACTTC. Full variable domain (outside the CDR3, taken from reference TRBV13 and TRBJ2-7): AAGVIQSPRHLIKEKRETATLKCYPIPRHDTVYWYQQGPGQDPQFLISFYEKMQSDKGSIPDRFSAQQFSDYHSELNMSSLELGDSALYFCASSGHSWREQYFGPGTRLTVT.

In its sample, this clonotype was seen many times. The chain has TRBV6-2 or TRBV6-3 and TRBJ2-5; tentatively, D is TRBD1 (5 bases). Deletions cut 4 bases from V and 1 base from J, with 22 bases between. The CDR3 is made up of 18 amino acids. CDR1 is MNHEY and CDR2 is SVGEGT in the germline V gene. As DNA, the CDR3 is TGTGCCAGCAGTTCCCCTCTCTGGCAGGGAAGTACCCAAGAGACCCAGTACTTC. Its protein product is CASSSPLWQGSTQETQYF.

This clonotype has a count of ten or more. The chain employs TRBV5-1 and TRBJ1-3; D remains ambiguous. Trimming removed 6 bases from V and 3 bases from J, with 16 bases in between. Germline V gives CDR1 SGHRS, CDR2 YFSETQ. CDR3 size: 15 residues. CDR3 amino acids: CASTDGGGYGNTIYF. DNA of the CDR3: TGCGCCAGCACCGATGGTGGCGGTTATGGAAACACCATATATTTT.

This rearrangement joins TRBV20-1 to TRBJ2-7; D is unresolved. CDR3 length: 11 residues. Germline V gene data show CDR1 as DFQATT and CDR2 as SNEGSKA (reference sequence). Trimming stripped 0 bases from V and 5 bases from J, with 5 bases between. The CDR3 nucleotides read TGCAGTGCTAGAGATGAGGACGAGCAGTACTTC. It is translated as CSARDEDEQYF.

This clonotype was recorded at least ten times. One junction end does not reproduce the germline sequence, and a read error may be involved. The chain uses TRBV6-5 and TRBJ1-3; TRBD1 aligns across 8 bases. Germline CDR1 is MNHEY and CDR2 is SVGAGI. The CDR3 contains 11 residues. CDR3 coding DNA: TGTGCCAGCAGATCGGACAGGGTCGTGGTTTTT. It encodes CASRSDRVVVF.

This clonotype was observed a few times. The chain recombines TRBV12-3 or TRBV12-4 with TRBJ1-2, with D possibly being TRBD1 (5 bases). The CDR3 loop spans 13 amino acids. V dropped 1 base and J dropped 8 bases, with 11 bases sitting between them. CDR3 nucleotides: TGTGCCAGCAGTTTAGTAAGGGACTTGGGCTACACCTTC. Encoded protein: CASSLVRDLGYTF.

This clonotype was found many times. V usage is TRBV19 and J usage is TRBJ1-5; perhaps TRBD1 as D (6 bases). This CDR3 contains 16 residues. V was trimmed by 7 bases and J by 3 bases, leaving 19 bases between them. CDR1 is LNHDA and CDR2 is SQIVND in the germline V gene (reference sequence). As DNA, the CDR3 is TGTGCCAGTATCCCCAACTCGGACAGAATCAATCAGCCCCAGCATTTT. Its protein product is CASIPNSDRINQPQHF.

CDR3 sequence (DNA): TGTGCCAGCACCCCTCGCGAGGGAGGGGGTCAGCCCCAGCATTTT. Translation: CASTPREGGGQPQHF. The genes are TRBV6-1 and TRBJ1-5; a weak D match, TRBD1 (6 bases). Trimming cost V 7 bases and J 6 bases, with 19 bases left between them. CDR1 and CDR2 from the germline V gene are MNHNS and SASEGT. The CDR3 consists of 15 residues.

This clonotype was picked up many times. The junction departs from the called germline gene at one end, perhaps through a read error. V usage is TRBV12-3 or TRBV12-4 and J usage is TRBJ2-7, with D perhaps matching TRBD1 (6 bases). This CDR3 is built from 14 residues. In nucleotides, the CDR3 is TGTGCCAGCAGAGGACCTGGGACACAAGGCATCGTGGACTTC. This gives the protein CASRGPGTQGIVDF.

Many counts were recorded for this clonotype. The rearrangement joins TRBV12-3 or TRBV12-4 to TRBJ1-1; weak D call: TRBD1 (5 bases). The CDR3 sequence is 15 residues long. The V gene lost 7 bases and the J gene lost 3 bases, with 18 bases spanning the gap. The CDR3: CASIQGNREDTEAFF. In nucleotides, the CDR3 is TGTGCCAGCATCCAGGGTAATCGAGAGGACACTGAAGCTTTCTTT.

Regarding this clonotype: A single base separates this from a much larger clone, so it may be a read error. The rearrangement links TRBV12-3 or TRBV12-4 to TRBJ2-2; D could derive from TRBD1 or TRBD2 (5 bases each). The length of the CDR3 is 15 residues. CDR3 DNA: TGTGCCAGCAGTTTAGAGGGGACCATCACCGGGGAGCTGTGTTTT. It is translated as CASSLEGTITGELCF.

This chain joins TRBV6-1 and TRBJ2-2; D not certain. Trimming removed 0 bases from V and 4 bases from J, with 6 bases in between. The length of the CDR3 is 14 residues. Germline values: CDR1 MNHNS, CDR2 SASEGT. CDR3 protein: CASSEAQATGELFF. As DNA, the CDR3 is TGTGCCAGCAGTGAAGCTCAGGCCACCGGGGAGCTGTTTTTT.

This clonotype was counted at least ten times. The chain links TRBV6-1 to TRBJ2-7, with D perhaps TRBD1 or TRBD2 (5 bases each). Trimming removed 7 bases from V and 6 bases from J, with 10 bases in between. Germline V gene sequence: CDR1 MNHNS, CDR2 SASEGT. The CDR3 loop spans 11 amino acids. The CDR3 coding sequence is TGTGCCAGCATCCCTGGGGGCGAGCAGTACTTC. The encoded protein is CASIPGGEQYF.

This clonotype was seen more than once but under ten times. The CDR3 nucleotides read TGTGCCAGCAGTTCCTACAGGGGTTTGGGCTACACCTTC. This sequence encodes CASSSYRGLGYTF. The chain has TRBV28 and TRBJ1-2, with 7 bases that match TRBD1. With V trimmed by 4 bases and J by 8 bases, 7 bases remained unmatched. This CDR3 contains 13 residues. The V gene's germline CDR1 is MDHEN and CDR2 SYDVKM.

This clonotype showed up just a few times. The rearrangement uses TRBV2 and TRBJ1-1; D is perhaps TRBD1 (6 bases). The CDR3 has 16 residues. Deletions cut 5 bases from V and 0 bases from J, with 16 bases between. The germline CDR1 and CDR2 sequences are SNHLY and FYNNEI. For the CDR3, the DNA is TGTGCCAGCAGTTCCTCAGGGGCGAGGGTGAACACTGAAGCTTTCTTT. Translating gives CASSSSGARVNTEAFF.

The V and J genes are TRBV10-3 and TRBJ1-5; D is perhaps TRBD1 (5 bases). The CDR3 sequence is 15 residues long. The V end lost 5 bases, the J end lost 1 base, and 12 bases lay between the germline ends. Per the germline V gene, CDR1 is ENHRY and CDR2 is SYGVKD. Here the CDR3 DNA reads TGTGCCATCAGTCGAAATCAGGGCAGCAATCAGCCCCAGCATTTT. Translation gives CAISRNQGSNQPQHF.

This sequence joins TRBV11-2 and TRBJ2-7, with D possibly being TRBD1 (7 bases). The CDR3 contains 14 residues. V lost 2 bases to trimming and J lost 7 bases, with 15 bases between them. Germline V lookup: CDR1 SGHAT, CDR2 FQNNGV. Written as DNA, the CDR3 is TGTGCCAGCAGCTTATTCCGACAGGGAGGTGAGCAGTACTTC. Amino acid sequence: CASSLFRQGGEQYF. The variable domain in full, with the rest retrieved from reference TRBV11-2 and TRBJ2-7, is EAGVAQSPRYKIIEKRQSVAFWCNPISGHATLYWYQQILGQGPKLLIQFQNNGVVDDSQLPKDRFSAERLKGVDSTLKIQPAKLEDSAVYLCASSLFRQGGEQYFGPGTRLTVT.

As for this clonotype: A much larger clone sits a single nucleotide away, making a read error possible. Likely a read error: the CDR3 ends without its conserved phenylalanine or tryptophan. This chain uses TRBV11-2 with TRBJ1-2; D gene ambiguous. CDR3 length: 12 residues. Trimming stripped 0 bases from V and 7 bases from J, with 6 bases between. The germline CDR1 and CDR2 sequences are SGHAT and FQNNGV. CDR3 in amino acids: CASSLDEFGYTS. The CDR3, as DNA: TGTGCCAGCAGCTTAGACGAGTTTGGCTACACCTCC.

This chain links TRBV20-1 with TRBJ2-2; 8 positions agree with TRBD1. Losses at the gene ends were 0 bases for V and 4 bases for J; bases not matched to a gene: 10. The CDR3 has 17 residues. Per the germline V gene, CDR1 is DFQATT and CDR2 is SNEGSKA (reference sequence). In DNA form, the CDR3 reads TGCAGTGCTAGAGACCTTTCGACAGGGGCCGGCACCGGGGAGCTGTTTTTT. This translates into CSARDLSTGAGTGELFF.

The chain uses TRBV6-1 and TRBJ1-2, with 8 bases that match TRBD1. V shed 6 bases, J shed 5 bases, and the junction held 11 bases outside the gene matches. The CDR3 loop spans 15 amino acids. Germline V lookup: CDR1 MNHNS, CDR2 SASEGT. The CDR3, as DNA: TGTGCCAGCAGCCCAGCAGACAGGGGAGGGTATGGCTACACCTTC. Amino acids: CASSPADRGGYGYTF.

CDR3 protein: CASTIGPYDEQYF. CDR3 DNA sequence: TGTGCCAGCACAATAGGACCCTATGACGAGCAGTACTTC. This sequence joins TRBV6-1 and TRBJ2-7; D is ambiguous. Germline CDR1 reads MNHNS; CDR2 reads SASEGT. The CDR3 spans 13 residues. V lost 7 bases and J 5 bases, leaving 15 bases between the germline ends.

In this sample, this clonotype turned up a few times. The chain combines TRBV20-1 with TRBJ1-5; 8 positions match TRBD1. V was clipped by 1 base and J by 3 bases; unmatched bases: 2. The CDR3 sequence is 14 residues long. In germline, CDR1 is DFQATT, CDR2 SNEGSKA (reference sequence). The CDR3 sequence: CSARAGGLNQPQHF. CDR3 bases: TGCAGTGCTAGAGCAGGGGGCCTCAATCAGCCCCAGCATTTT.

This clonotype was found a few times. The CDR3 sequence: CAKSWIPGFHEQYF. The CDR3 DNA sequence: TGTGCCAAATCCTGGATCCCGGGATTTCACGAGCAGTACTTC. V is TRBV7-4 and J is TRBJ2-7, with D possibly being TRBD2 (5 bases). The germline V gene encodes CDR1 SGHVT and CDR2 SQSDAQ. The CDR3 runs to 14 residues. Trimming removed 10 bases from V and 5 bases from J, with 21 bases in between.

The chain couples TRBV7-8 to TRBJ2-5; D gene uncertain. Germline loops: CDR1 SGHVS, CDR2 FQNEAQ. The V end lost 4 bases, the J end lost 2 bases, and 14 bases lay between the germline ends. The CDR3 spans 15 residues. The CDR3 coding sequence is TGTGCCAGCAGCTCCCTACACGAAGTACAAGAGACCCAGTACTTC. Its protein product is CASSSLHEVQETQYF.

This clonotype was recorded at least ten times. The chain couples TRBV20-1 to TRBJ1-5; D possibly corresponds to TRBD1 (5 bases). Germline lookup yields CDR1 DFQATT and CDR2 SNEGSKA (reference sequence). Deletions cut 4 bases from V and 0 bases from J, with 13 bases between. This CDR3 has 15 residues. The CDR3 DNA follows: TGCAGTGCTAAGGAGGGACGAACTAGCAATCAGCCCCAGCATTTT. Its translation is CSAKEGRTSNQPQHF.

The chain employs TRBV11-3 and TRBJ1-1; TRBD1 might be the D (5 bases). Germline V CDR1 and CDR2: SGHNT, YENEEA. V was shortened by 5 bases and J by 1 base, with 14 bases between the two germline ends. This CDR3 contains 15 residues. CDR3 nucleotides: TGTGCCAGCAGCGATGGGGCCGGGCGGAACACTGAAGCTTTCTTT. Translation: CASSDGAGRNTEAFF.